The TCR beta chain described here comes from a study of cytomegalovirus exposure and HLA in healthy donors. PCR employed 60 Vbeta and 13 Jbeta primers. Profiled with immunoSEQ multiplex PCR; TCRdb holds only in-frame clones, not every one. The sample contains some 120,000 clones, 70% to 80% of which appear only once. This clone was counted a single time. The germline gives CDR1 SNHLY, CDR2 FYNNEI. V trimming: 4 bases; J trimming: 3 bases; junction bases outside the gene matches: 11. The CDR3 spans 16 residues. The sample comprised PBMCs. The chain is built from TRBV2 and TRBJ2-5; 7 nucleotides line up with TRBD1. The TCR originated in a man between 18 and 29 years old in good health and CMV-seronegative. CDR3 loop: CASSGSRQGLEETQYF. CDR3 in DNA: TGTGCCAGCAGTGGTTCTAGACAGGGTTTAGAAGAGACCCAGTACTTC.